Below are 3 T cell receptor beta chains sequenced from a single sample in a study of radiation and T cells in renal cell carcinoma. This sample's time point: baseline pretreatment blood. As to treatment: 15 Gy SBRT to primary tumor, nephrectomy 4 weeks later. Sequenced by immunoSEQ multiplex PCR; TCRdb stores in-frame clones only, minus some. Of 150,000 or so clones in the sample, about 88% are singletons; the top ten hold roughly 4%. Sequenced material: blood, taken from a patient whose treatment included radiotherapy and nephrectomy. These TCRs come from a woman between 65 and 79 years old with renal cell carcinoma.

This chain links TRBV19 with TRBJ2-1; TRBD1 agrees at 11 bases. Germline CDR1 is LNHDA and CDR2 is SQIVND (reference sequence). Trimming took 3 bases from V and 6 from J; bases not matched to a gene: 4. This CDR3 spans 15 amino acids. Written as DNA, the CDR3 is TGTGCCAGTAGTATCCGGGACAGGGGGACCAATGAGCAGTTCTTC. Translating gives CASSIRDRGTNEQFF.

This rearrangement joins TRBV6-1 to TRBJ2-7, with 13 bases identical to TRBD2. Trimming removed 2 bases from V and 3 bases from J; junction bases left unmatched: 10. The CDR3 spans 18 residues. Germline CDR1 MNHNS, CDR2 SASEGT. CDR3 nucleotides: TGTGCCAGCAGTGAATACGGGACTAGCGGGGCAATAGGCTACGAGCAGTACTTC. The encoded protein is CASSEYGTSGAIGYEQYF.

The rearrangement uses TRBV2 and TRBJ2-1; 7 nucleotides match TRBD2. Looked up from germline, CDR1 is SNHLY and CDR2 is FYNNEI. Trimming cost V 6 bases and J 4 bases; bases outside gene matches: 3. CDR3 length: 13 residues. Here the CDR3 DNA reads TGTGCCAGCAGACGCGGGGGATACAATGAGCAGTTCTTC. Translating gives CASRRGGYNEQFF.